This T cell receptor (beta chain) was sequenced in a study of cytomegalovirus exposure and HLA in healthy donors. In the study overall: From HLA-typed donors, an early data release held about 85 million unique TCRs.

Researchers ran the PCR with 60 Vbeta and 13 Jbeta primers. Libraries were prepared by immunoSEQ multiplex PCR; TCRdb keeps only in-frame clonotypes and omits some of them. Seen here are about 160,000 clones, approximately 81% observed once, and the top ten hold approximately 2.3%. Turning to this clone: The antigen is undetermined.

This CDR3 has 15 amino acids. V dropped 4 bases and J dropped 2 bases, with 13 bases sitting between them. CDR1 is SGHNT, CDR2 YYREEE, per germline (reference sequence). General study results and limits: Most TCR sequences were rare, but some public TCRs occurred in many donors. Some 16,000 TCR beta sequences were associated with HLA alleles at 0.05 false discovery rate in a later analysis. Within an earlier analysis, most TCR beta V segments proved productive either about 90% or about 30% of the time.

The source of this sequence is a female donor in good health and CMV-seronegative. Specimen: PBMCs. The chain has TRBV5-4 and TRBJ2-1; tentative D call: TRBD2 (5 bases). The CDR3 region is CASSRTSGTYNEQFF. Here the CDR3 DNA reads TGTGCCAGCAGCCGTACGTCCGGGACCTACAATGAGCAGTTCTTC.